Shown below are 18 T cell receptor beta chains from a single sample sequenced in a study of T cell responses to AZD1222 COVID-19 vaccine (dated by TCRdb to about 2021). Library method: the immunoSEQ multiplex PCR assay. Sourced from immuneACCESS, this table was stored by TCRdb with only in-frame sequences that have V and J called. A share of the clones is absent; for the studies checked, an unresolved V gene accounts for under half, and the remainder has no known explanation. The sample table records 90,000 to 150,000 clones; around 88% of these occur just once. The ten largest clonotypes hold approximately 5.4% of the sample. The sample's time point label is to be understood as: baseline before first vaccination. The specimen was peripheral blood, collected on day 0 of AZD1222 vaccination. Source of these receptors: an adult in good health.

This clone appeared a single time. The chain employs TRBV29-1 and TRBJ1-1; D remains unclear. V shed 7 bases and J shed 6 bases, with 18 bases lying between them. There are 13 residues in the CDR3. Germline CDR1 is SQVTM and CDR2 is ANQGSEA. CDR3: CSGAPHNGPEAFF. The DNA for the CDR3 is TGCAGCGGTGCCCCTCATAATGGGCCTGAAGCTTTCTTT.

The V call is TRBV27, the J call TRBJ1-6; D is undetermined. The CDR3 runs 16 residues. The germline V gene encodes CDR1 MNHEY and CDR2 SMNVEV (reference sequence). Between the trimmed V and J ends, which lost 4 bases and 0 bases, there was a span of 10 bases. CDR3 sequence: CASSSSVSSYNSPLHF. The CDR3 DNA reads TGTGCCAGCAGTTCCTCGGTGAGCTCCTATAATTCACCCCTCCACTTT.

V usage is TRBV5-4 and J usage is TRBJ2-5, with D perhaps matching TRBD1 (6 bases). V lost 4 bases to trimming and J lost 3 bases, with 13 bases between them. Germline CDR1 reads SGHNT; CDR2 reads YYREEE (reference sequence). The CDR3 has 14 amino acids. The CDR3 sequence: CASSLGQLKETQYF. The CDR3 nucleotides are TGTGCCAGCAGCCTTGGACAGCTCAAAGAGACCCAGTACTTC. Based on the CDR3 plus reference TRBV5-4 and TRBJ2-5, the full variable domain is ETGVTQSPTHLIKTRGQQVTLRCSSQSGHNTVSWYQQALGQGPQFIFQYYREEENGRGNFPPRFSGLQFPNYSSELNVNALELDDSALYLCASSLGQLKETQYFGPGTRLLVL.

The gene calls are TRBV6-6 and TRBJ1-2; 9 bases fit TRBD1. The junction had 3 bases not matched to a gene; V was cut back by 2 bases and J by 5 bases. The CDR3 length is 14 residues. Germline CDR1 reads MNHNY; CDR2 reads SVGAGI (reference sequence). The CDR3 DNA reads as TGTGCCAGCAGTTACAGGACAGGGGCTTATGGCTACACCTTC. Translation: CASSYRTGAYGYTF.

CDR3 in DNA: TGTGCCAGCAGTCCCGCCGGGACAGGGCTCAATCAGCCCCAGCATTTT. It codes for CASSPAGTGLNQPQHF. This chain joins TRBV28 and TRBJ1-5, with TRBD1 matching over 9 bases. Germline CDR1 MDHEN, CDR2 SYDVKM. V lost 5 bases, J lost 3 bases, and 8 bases stayed unmatched. This CDR3 is 16 amino acids long. Complete variable domain (other parts from reference TRBV28 and TRBJ1-5): DVKVTQSSRYLVKRTGEKVFLECVQDMDHENMFWYRQDPGLGLRLIYFSYDVKMKEKGDIPEGYSVSREKKERFSLILESASTNQTSMYLCASSPAGTGLNQPQHFGDGTRLSIL.

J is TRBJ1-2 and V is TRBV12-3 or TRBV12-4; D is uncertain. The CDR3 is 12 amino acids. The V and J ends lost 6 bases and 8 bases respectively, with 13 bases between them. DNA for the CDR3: TGTGCCAGCAGCTTCCCGGCTAGGGGCTACACCTTC. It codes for CASSFPARGYTF.

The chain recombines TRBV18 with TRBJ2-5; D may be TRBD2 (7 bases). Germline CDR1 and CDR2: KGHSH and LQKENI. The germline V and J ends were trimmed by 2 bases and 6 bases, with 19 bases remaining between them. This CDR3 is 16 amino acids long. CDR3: CASSPSPTGGAQTQYF. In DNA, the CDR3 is TGTGCCAGCTCACCATCCCCAACGGGGGGCGCCCAGACCCAGTACTTC.

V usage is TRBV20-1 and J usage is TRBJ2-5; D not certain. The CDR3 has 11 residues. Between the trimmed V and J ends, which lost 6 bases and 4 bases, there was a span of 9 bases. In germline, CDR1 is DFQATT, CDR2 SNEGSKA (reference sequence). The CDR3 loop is CSATPGETQYF. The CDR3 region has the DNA TGCAGTGCAACCCCGGGAGAGACCCAGTACTTC.

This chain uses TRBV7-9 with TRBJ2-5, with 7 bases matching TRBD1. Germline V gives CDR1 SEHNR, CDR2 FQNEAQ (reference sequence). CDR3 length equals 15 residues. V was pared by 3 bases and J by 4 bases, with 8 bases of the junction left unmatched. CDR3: CASSLRVGTAETQYF. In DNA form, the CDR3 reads TGTGCCAGCAGCTTGCGGGTCGGGACAGCAGAGACCCAGTACTTC. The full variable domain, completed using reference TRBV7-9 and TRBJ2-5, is DTGVSQNPRHKITKRGQNVTFRCDPISEHNRLYWYRQTLGQGPEFLTYFQNEAQLEKSRLLSDRFSAERPKGSFSTLEIQRTEQGDSAMYLCASSLRVGTAETQYFGPGTRLLVL.

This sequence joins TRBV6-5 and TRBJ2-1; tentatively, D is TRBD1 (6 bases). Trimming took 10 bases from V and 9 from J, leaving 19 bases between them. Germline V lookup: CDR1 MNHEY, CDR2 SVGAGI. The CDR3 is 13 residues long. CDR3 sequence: CATSWTEASEQFF. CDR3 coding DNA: TGTGCCACCTCCTGGACAGAGGCCTCTGAGCAGTTCTTC.

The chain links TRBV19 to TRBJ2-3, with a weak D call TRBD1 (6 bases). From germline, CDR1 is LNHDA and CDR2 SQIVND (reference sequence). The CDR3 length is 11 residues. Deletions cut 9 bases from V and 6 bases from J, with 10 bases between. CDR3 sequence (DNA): TGTGCCAGCAGAGGACAGGATACGCAGTATTTT. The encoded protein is CASRGQDTQYF.

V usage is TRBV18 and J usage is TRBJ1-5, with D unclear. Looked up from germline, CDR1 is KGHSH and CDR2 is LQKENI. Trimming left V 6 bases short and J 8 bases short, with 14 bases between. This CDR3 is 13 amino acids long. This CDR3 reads CASSVALEEPQHF. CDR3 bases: TGTGCCAGCTCCGTAGCATTAGAGGAGCCCCAGCATTTT.

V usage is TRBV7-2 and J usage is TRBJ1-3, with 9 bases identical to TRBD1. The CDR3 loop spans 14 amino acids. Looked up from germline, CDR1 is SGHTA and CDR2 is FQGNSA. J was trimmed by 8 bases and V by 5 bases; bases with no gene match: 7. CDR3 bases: TGTGCCAGCAGCAGGGGACAGGGTACAGACACCATATATTTT. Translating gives CASSRGQGTDTIYF.

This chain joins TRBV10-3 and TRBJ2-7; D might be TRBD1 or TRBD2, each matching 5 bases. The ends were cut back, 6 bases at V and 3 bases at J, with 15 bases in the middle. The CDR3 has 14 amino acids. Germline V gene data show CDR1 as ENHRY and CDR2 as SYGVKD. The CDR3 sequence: CAISHGTNDYEQYF. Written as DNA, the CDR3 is TGTGCCATCAGCCACGGGACGAACGACTACGAGCAGTACTTC.

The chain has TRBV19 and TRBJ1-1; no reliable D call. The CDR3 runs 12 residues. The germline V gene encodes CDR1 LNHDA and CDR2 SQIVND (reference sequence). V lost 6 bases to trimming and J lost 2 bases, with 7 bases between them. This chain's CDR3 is CASRADNTEAFF. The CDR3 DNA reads TGTGCCAGTAGGGCAGATAACACTGAAGCTTTCTTT.

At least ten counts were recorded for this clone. The CDR3 is CASSQDRAGSGNTIYF. DNA for the CDR3: TGTGCCAGCAGCCAAGATAGGGCAGGGTCTGGAAACACCATATATTTT. The chain joins TRBV4-2 to TRBJ1-3, with D tentatively TRBD1 (5 bases). Germline V gives CDR1 LGHNA, CDR2 YNFKEQ. The CDR3 loop spans 16 amino acids. Between the trimmed V and J ends, which lost 0 bases and 1 base, there was a span of 10 bases.

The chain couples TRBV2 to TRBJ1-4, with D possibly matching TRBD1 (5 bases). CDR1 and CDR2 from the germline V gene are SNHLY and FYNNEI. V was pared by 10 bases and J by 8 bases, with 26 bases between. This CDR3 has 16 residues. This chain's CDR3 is CATQGPPGQGGEKLFF. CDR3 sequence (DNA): TGTGCCACCCAGGGACCGCCCGGTCAGGGTGGGGAAAAACTGTTTTTT.

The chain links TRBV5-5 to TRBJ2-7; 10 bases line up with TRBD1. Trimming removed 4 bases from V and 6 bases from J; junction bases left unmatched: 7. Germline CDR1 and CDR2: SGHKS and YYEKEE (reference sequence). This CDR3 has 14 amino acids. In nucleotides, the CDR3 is TGTGCCAGCAGCGGACCGGGACAGGGGAGCGAGCAGTACTTC. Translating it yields CASSGPGQGSEQYF. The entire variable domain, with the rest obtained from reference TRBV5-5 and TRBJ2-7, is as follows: DAGVTQSPTHLIKTRGQQVTLRCSPISGHKSVSWYQQVLGQGPQFIFQYYEKEERGRGNFPDRFSARQFPNYSSELNVNALLLGDSALYLCASSGPGQGSEQYFGPGTRLTVT.